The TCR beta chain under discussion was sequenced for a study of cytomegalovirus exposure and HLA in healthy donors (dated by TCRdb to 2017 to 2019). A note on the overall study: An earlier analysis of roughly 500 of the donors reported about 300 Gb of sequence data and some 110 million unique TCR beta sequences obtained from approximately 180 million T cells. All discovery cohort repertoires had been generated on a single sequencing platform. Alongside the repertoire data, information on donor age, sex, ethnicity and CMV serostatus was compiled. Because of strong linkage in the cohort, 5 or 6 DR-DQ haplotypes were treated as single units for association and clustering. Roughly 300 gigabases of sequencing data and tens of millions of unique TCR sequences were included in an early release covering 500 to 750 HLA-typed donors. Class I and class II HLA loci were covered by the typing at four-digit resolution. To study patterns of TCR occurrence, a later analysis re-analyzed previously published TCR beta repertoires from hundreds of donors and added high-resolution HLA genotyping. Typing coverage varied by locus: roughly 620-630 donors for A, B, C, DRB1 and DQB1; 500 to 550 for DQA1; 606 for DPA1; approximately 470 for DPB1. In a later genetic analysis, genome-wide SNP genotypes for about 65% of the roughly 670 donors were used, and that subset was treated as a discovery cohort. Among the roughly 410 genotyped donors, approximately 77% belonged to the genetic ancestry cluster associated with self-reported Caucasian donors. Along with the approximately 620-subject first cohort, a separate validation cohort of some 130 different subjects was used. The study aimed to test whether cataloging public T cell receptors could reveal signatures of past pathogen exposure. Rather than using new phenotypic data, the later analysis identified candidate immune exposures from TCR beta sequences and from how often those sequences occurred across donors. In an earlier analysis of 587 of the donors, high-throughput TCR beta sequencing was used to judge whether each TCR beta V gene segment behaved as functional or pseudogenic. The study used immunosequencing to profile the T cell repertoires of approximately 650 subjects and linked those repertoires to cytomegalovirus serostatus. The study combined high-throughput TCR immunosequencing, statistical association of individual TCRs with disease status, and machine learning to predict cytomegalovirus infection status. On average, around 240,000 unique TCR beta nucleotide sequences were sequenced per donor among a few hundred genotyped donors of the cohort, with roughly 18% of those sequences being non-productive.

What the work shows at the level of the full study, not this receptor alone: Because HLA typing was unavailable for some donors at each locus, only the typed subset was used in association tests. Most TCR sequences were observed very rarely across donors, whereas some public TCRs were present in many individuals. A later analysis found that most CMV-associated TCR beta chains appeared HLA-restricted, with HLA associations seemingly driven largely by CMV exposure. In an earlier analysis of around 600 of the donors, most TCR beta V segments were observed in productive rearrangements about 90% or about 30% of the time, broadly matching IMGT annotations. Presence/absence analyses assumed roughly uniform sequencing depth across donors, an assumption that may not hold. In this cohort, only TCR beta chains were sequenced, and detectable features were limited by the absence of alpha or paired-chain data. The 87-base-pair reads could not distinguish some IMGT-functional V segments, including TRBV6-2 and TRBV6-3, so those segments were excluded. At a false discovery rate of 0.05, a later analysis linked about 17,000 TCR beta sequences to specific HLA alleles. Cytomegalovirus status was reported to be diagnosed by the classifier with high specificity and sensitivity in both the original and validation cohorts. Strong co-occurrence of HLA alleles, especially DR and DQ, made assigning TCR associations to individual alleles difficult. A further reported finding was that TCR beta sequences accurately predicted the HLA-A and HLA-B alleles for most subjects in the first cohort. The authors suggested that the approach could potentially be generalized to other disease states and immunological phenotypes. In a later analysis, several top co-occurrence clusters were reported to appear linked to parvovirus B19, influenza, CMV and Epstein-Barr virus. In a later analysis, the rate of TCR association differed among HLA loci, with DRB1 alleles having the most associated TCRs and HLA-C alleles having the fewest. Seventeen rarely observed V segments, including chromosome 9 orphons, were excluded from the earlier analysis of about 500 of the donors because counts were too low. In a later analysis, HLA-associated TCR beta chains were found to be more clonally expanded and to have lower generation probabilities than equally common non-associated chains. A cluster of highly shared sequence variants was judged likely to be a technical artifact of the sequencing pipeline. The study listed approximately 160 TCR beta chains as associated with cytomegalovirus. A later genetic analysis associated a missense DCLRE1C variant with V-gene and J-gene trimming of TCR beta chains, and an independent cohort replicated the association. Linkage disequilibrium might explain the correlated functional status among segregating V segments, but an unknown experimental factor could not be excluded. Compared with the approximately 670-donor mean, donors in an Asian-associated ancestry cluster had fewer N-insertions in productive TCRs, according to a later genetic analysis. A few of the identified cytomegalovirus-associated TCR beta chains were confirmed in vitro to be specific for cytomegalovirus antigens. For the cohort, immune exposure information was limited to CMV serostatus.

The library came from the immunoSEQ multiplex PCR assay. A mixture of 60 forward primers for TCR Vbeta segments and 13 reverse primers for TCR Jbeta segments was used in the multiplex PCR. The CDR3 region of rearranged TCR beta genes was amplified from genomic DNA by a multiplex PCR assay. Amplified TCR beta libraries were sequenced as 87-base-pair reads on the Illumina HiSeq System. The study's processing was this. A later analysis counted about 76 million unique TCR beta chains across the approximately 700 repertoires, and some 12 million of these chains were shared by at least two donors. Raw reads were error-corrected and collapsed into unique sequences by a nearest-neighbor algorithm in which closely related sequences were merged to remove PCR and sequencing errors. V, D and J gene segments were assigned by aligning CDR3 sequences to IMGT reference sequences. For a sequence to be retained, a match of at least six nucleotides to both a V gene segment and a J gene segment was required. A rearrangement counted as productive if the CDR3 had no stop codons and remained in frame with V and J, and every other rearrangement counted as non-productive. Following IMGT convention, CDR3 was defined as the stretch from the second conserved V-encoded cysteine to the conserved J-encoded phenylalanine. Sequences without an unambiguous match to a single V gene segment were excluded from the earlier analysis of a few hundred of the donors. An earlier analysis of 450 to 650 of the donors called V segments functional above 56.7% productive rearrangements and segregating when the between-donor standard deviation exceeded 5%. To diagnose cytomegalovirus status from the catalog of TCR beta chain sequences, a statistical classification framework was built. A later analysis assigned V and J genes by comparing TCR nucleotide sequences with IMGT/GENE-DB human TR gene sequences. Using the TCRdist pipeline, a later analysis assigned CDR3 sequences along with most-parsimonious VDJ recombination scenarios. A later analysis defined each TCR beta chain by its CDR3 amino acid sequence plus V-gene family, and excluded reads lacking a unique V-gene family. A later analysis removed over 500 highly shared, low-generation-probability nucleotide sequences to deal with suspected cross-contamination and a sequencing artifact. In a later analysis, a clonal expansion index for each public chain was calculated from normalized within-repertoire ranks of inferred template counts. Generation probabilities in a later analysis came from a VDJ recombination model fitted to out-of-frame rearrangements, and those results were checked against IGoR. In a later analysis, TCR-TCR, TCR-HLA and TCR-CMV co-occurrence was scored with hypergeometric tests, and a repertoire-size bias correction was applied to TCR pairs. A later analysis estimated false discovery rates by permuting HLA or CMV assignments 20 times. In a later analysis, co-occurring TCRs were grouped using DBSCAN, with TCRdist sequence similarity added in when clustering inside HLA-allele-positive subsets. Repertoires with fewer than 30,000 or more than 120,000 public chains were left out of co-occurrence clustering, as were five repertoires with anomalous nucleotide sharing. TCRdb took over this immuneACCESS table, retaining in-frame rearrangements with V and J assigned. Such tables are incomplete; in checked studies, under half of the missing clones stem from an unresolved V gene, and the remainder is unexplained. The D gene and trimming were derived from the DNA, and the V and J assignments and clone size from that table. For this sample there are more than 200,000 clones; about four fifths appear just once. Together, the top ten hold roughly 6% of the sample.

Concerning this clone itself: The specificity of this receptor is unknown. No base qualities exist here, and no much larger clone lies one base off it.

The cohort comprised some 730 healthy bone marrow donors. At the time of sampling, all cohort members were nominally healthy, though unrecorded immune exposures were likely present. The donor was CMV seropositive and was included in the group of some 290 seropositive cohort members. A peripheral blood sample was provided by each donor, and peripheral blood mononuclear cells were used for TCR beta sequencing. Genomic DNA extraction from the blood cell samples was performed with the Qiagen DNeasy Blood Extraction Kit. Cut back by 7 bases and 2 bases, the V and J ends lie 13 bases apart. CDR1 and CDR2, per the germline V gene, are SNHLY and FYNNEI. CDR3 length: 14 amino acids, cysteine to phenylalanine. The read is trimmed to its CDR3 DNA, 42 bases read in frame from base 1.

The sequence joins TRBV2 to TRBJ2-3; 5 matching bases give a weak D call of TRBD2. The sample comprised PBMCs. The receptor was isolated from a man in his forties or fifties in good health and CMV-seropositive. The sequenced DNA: TGTGCCAGCACCATGGACTCCTCCACAGATACGCAGTATTTT. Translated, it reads CASTMDSSTDTQYF.